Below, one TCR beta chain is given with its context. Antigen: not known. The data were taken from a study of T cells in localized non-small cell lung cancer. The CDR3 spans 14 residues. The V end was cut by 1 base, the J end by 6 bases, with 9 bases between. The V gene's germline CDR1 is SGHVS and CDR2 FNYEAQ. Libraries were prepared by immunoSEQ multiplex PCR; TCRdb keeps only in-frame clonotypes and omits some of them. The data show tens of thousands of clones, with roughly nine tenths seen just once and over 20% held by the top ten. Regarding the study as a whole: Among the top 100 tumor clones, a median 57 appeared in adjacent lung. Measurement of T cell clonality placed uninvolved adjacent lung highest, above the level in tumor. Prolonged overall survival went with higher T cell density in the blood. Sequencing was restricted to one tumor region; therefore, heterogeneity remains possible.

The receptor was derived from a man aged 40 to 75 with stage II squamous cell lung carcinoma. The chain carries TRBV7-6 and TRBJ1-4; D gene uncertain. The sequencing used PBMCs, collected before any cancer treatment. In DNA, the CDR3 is TGTGCCAGCAGCTTAGTCATGGGCGATGAAAAACTGTTTTTT. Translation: CASSLVMGDEKLFF.